This T cell receptor beta chain stems from a study of monozygotic twins with inflammatory bowel disease (dated by TCRdb to between 2018 and 2021). Study-wide context: In total, roughly 30 monozygotic twin pairs made up the full study: 19 Danish pairs, all IBD-discordant, plus nine German pairs, of which four were IBD-concordant and five were IBD-discordant. The search for disease-associated traits relied mainly on comparing, within discordant pairs, IBD patients with their genetically identical healthy co-twins. Each individual had, on average, about 151 000 unique TCRalpha sequences and 181 000 unique TCRbeta sequences available for analysis. Beyond this particular receptor, the publication reports: Because patients were on differing immunosuppressive treatments, the repertoires may have picked up extra background noise and inter-individual variability. Fewer clonotypes were shared with other individuals by IBD patients than by healthy twins, most markedly in patients showing signs of disease activity. The analysis was unable to tell apart different T cell subtypes. TCRbeta repertoire diversity, by inverse Simpson index, was decreased in IBD patients compared with their healthy co-twins. Repertoire similarity did not differ between concordant and discordant twins, possibly due to limited statistical power. No single strong signal or clonotype linked to IBD turned up in the results, so the idea that one exists was not supported.

An approximately 2.6 ml peripheral blood sample was drawn into PAXgene tubes per donor and stored at -80°C. Without T cell sorting, total RNA was isolated from whole blood using the PAXgene blood miRNA kit on an automated QIAcube. Peripheral blood from monozygotic twin pairs concordant or discordant for inflammatory bowel disease was subjected to deep TCRalpha and TCRbeta repertoire profiling with unique molecular barcoding. Smoking habits were recorded for all twin pairs, with individuals classified as current, former or never smokers. The CDR3 covers 15 residues, taking in both the cysteine and the phenylalanine. No DNA is recorded. The germline V gene (reference sequence) yields SGHNT for CDR1 and YYREEE for CDR2. Comment on this clonotype: No antigen is known for it.

Libraries were made using 5' RACE. For each TCR library, 3,500 to 4,500 ng of total RNA was used. For each sample, cDNA was synthesized in eight separate reactions using SMARTScribe reverse transcriptase. During cDNA synthesis, unique molecular identifiers containing a 6-nucleotide sample barcode were introduced by template switching. TCRalpha and TCRbeta cDNA was amplified in two nested PCRs of about 16 and 10 cycles, and bead purification was carried out after each PCR. Before amplification, the cDNA was treated with uracil DNA-glycosylase and purified using the QIAquick PCR purification kit. The second PCR added Illumina TruSeq-compatible adapters along with sample-specific barcodes. Library quality and concentration were assessed using TapeStation and Qubit, and about 5.2 ng of each library was pooled. The pooled libraries were sequenced with 2 x 100 bp reads and custom sequencing primers on an Illumina HiSeq2500 single-index Rapid Run. The authors' analysis ran thus. UMI-based consensus assembly with MiGEC version 1.2.6 was used to correct PCR and sequencing errors. MiXCR version 2.1.1 was used for V(D)J alignment, clonotype assembly and CDR3 extraction. Normalisation of gene usage, clonotype sharing and MAIT/NKT TCR abundance was achieved by analysing the top 1000, 10 000 and 20 000 clonotypes per sample. Diversity was computed as the inverse Simpson index with the vegan R package after downsampling to 27 000 UMIs. Paired Mann-Whitney U tests were applied to discordant twin pairs, and Benjamini-Hochberg correction was used for multiple testing. The reads were reprocessed in TCRdb, with one entry per CDR3 protein sequence and no accompanying DNA. The V and J calls and clone size come from TCRdb's table, not from the authors' own analysis. This sample's clone table shows about 450,000 distinct CDR3 sequences. The ten top clones hold about 2.4% of the sample.

The sample consisted of blood. The rearranged chain carries TRBV5-4 and TRBJ1-1. This clonotype was obtained from a human donor with ulcerative colitis or Crohn's disease, or a healthy co-twin of an affected twin (not recorded which). The CDR3 corresponds to CASSLDPGTYYEAFF.